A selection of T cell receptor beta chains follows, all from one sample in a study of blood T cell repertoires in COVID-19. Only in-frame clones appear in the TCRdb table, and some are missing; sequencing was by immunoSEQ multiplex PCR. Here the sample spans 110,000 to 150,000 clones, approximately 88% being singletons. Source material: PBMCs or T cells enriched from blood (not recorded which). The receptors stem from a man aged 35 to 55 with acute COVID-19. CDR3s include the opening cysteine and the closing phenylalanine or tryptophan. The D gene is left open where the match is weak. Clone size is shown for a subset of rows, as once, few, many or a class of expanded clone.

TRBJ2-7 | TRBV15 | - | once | TGTGCCACCAGCAGAGAAAGTGGCCTTTCCTACGAGCAGTACTTC | CATSRESGLSYEQYF
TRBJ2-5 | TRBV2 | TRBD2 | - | TGTGCCAGCTGCCGCGGGGGGGAGGTTCGGACCCAGTACTTC | CASCRGGEVRTQYF
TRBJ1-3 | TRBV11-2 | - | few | TGTGCCAGCAGCTGGGCCGGCAACACCATATATTTT | CASSWAGNTIYF
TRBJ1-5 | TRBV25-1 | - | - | TGTGCCAGCAGTGAATACGCAGGGGACGATCAGCCCCAGCATTTT | CASSEYAGDDQPQHF
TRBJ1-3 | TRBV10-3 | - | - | TGTGCCACCGGCGGCATGAACTCTGGAAACACCATATATTTT | CATGGMNSGNTIYF
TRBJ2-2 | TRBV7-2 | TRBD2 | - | TGTGCCAGCAGCCCAACTAGCGGGGGGTTCACCGGGGAGCTGTTTTTT | CASSPTSGGFTGELFF
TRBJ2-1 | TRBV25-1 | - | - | TGTGCCAGCAGTGACCCGAGTAGCGGACAACGGGGGCAGTTCTTC | CASSDPSSGQRGQFF
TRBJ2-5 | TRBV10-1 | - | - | TGCGCCAGCAGCCCCGCAGGGAGGGAGACCCAGTACTTC | CASSPAGRETQYF
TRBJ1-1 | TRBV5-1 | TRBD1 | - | TGCGCCAGCAGCTCCCCCGGGACAGGGGGATCTGAAGCTTTCTTT | CASSSPGTGGSEAFF
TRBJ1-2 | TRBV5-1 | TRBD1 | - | TGCGCCAGCAGCCCACAAGTAGGGACAGGGGATGGCTACACCTTC | CASSPQVGTGDGYTF
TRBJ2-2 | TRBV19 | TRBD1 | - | TGTGCCAGCCGACAGGGGGGAGGTCCCGGGGAGCTGTTTTTT | CASRQGGGPGELFF
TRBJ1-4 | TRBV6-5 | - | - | TGTGCCAGCAGGGCCCCCGCAAATGAAAAACTGTTTTTT | CASRAPANEKLFF
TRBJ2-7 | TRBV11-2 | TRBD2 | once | TGTGCCAGCAGCTTCGGGCTAGGTCTAGCGGGCTCCCCCTGGCAGTACTTC | CASSFGLGLAGSPWQYF
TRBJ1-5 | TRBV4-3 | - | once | TGCGCCAGCAGCCAAGCAGGAAGCAATCAGCCCCAGCATTTT | CASSQAGSNQPQHF
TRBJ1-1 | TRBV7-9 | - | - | TGTGCCAGCAGCTTAGACGGGTCCGGGGGTTTTGAAGCTTTCTTT | CASSLDGSGGFEAFF
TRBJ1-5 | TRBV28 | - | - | TGTGCCTGTCGGGCGGCGGGGCAGCCCCAGCATTTT | CACRAAGQPQHF
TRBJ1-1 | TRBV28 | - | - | TGTGCCAGCAGTTTTGGCTCCAAAGCTTTCTTT | CASSFGSKAFF
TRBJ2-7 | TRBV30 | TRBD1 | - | TGTGCCTGGACTAAAAGGACAGGGGCCTACGAGCAGTACTTC | CAWTKRTGAYEQYF
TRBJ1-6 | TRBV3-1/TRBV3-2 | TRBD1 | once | TGTGCCAGCAGCCAAGCCGGGACAGGCAAGAATTCACCCCTCCACTTT | CASSQAGTGKNSPLHF
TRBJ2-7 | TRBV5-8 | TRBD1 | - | TGTGCCAGCAGCTTGTCTACAGGGGGGTACGAGCAGTACTTC | CASSLSTGGYEQYF
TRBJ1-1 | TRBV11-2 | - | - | TGTGCCAGCAGCCCCGGGGGGCCCGAAGCTTTCTTT | CASSPGGPEAFF
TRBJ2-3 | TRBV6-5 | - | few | TGTGCCAGCCTGGCGGACTCTAGCACAGATACGCAGTATTTT | CASLADSSTDTQYF
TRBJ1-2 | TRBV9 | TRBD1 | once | TGTGCCAGCAGCTCCTCCCAGGGGGACAGGGGGCGCGGGGCCTATGGCTACACCTTC | CASSSSQGDRGRGAYGYTF
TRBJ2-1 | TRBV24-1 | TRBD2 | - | TGTGCCACCAGCCATAGCGGGACGGATGAGCAGTTCTTC | CATSHSGTDEQFF
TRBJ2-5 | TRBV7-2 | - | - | TGTGCCAGCAGCTCGGGATCAGAGACCCAGTACTTC | CASSSGSETQYF
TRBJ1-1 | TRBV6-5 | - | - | TGTGCCAGCAGTTTCATTGGGGGGAGGGCTGAAGCTTTCTTT | CASSFIGGRAEAFF
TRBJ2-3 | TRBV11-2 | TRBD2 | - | TGTGCCAGCAGCTTCCTCCCGGGAGGTGGTGGCACAGATACGCAGTATTTT | CASSFLPGGGGTDTQYF
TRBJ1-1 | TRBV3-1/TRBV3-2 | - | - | TGTGCCAGCAGGAGACAGGACGCTGAAGCTTTCTTT | CASRRQDAEAFF